This T cell receptor beta chain was identified during a study of T cell responses to AZD1222 COVID-19 vaccine. Trimming stripped 0 bases from V and 5 bases from J, with 17 bases between. CDR1 and CDR2 from the germline V gene are SGHRS and YFSETQ. CDR3 length equals 16 residues. Produced via immunoSEQ multiplex PCR; TCRdb's table is partial and in-frame only. The table lists 70,000 to 90,000 clones, roughly 90% of them singletons. This rearrangement joins TRBV5-1 to TRBJ1-1; D may be TRBD1 (5 bases). The sequenced sample was peripheral blood, obtained on day 0 of AZD1222 vaccination. The receptor's source is an adult in good health. In DNA, the CDR3 is TGCGCCAGCAGCTTGGGCCCGTTAGGGACGGGGACTGAAGCTTTCTTT. This gives the protein CASSLGPLGTGTEAFF.